A selection of T cell receptor beta chains follows, all from one sample in a study of early T cells in non-severe SARS-CoV-2 infection. In TCRdb, the 5' RACE reads were re-called with MiXCR into one record per CDR3 protein. Here the sample spans tens of thousands of distinct CDR3 sequences, around 12% being singletons. Sample: whole blood. The receptors derive from an adult who was a healthcare worker with PCR-confirmed SARS-CoV-2 infection or an uninfected control (not recorded which). Each CDR3 is given with its conserved first and last residue. The order of the fields is D gene, clone size, J gene, V gene, CDR3 DNA, CDR3 protein. D genes are given only for firm matches. Size values are once, few and many counts, or a class for expanded clones, and some rows have none.

>TRBD2|many|TRBJ2-7|TRBV20-1
TGCAGTGCTGGAGCGGGGGGGCCTGAGTACGAGCAGTACTTC
CSAGAGGPEYEQYF
>-|-|TRBJ2-1|TRBV28
TGTGCCAGCAGTTTATTCGGGACTCAGAGCTCCTACAATGAGCAGTTCTTC
CASSLFGTQSSYNEQFF
>-|few|TRBJ2-1|TRBV7-9
TGTGCCAGCAGCTTAGCAATCGGAAACAATGAGCAGTTCTTC
CASSLAIGNNEQFF
>TRBD2|few|TRBJ2-5|TRBV5-1
TGCGCCAGCAGCTTGGGAGCGGGGTTACAAGAGACCCAGTACTTC
CASSLGAGLQETQYF
>-|-|TRBJ1-6|TRBV2
TGTGCCAGCTTGCGGAGCTCCTATAATTCACCCCTCCACTTT
CASLRSSYNSPLHF
>TRBD1|-|TRBJ1-2|TRBV7-8
TGTGCCAGCACCGAGAGACAGGGAACCACTAACTATGGCTACACCTTC
CASTERQGTTNYGYTF
>-|many|TRBJ2-1|TRBV12-3/TRBV12-4
TGTGCCAGCACTCCCCGGTCCGGGGGGCGCGACAATGAGCAGTTCTTC
CASTPRSGGRDNEQFF
>-|-|TRBJ2-7|TRBV29-1
TGCAGCGTTGAAGGGTCAGCATCCGAGCAGTACTTC
CSVEGSASEQYF
>-|few|TRBJ1-5|TRBV27
TGTGCCAGCAGTTTATCGGGAGGTTTGCGCAATCAGCCCCAGCATTTT
CASSLSGGLRNQPQHF
>-|-|TRBJ2-3|TRBV4-1
TGCGCCAGCAGCCAAGCGGGGGCTAGCACAGATACGCAGTATTTT
CASSQAGASTDTQYF
>-|few|TRBJ1-4|TRBV6-6
TGTGCCAGCAGTTACTATCCAACCCCCACAACTAATGAAAAACTGTTTTTT
CASSYYPTPTTNEKLFF
>-|few|TRBJ2-7|TRBV25-1
TGTGCCAGCAGTGATCCCGCAGGGCCCTACGAGCAGTACTTC
CASSDPAGPYEQYF
>-|many|TRBJ2-1|TRBV11-2
TGTGCCAGCAGCCTAACCCGCAATGAGCAGTTCTTC
CASSLTRNEQFF
>-|many|TRBJ2-7|TRBV4-2
TGTGCCAGCAGCCCGAATCACCGGACAGAAGTTTCCTACGAGCAGTACTTC
CASSPNHRTEVSYEQYF
>-|-|TRBJ2-3|TRBV9
TGTGCCAGCAGCGTAGGTCTACCCCCGGCAGATACGCAGTATTTT
CASSVGLPPADTQYF
>TRBD1|few|TRBJ2-7|TRBV5-6
TGTGCCAGCAGCTCAACAGGGGGCTACGAGCAGTACTTC
CASSSTGGYEQYF
>-|-|TRBJ2-1|TRBV6-1
TGTGCCAGCAGACTGGGGACTTACAATGAGCAGTTCTTC
CASRLGTYNEQFF
>-|few|TRBJ1-1|TRBV29-1
TGCAGCGTTGACACTGAAGCTTTCTTT
CSVDTEAFF
>TRBD1|many|TRBJ1-6|TRBV7-9
TGTGCCAGCAGCCCCCCGGGACAGAATTCACCCCTCCACTTT
CASSPPGQNSPLHF
>-|few|TRBJ2-5|TRBV20-1
TGCAGTGCTAGAGTTAATTCGGAGACCCAGTACTTC
CSARVNSETQYF
>TRBD1|many|TRBJ2-5|TRBV5-1
TGCGCCAGCAGCTACAACACAGGGGGCGAAGAGACCCAGTACTTC
CASSYNTGGEETQYF
>-|many|TRBJ2-1|TRBV5-1
TGCGCCAGCAGCTTGGTTTCAGGCCCAACGGGTGAGCAGTTCTTC
CASSLVSGPTGEQFF
>-|many|TRBJ2-5|TRBV29-1
TGCAGCGTTGAAAACACCCCGGGGACCCAGTACTTC
CSVENTPGTQYF
>-|many|TRBJ2-1|TRBV2
TGTGCCAGCAGTGAGGTCAGTTTCTTAAATGAGCAGTTCTTC
CASSEVSFLNEQFF
>-|few|TRBJ1-5|TRBV6-1
TGTGCCAGCAGTGGGGACCGGCAATCTTCACATACTAATAGCAATCAGCCCCAGCATTTT
CASSGDRQSSHTNSNQPQHF
>-|few|TRBJ2-7|TRBV19
TGTGCCAGTAGCCCAAAGCCGGATCGCTACGAGCAGTACTTC
CASSPKPDRYEQYF
>TRBD2|many|TRBJ2-7|TRBV6-2/TRBV6-3
TGTGCCAGCAGTTACTCCTTAGCGGGAGATCGTTACGAGCAGTACTTC
CASSYSLAGDRYEQYF
>-|-|TRBJ2-5|TRBV7-9
TGTGCCAGCAGCTTAGGCTCGCGGGGCCGGGGCCAAGAGACCCAGTACTTC
CASSLGSRGRGQETQYF
>-|-|TRBJ2-1|TRBV5-5
TGTGCCAGCAGCTTGTCTATGGGGGGGCCGGAGCAGTTCTTC
CASSLSMGGPEQFF
>TRBD2|-|TRBJ2-7|TRBV6-5
TGTGCCAGCAGTTACTCCCCTAGCGGTTCCTACGAGCAGTACTTC
CASSYSPSGSYEQYF
>-|many|TRBJ1-3|TRBV21-1
TGTGCCAGCAGCAAAGCCCAATCGACAGGCCGCGGGAGTGGAAACACCATATATTTT
CASSKAQSTGRGSGNTIYF
>-|few|TRBJ2-3|TRBV29-1
TGCAGCGTTGAAAGGGGGTCCACAGATACGCAGTATTTT
CSVERGSTDTQYF
>TRBD1|many|TRBJ2-7|TRBV7-8
TGTGCCAGCAGCTTAGGTTTAGGACAGGGGAGCGACGAGCAGTACTTC
CASSLGLGQGSDEQYF
>-|few|TRBJ1-5|TRBV20-1
TGCAGTGCTGACCGGGAGGGCCTTCAGCCCCAGCATTTT
CSADREGLQPQHF
>-|many|TRBJ2-3|TRBV5-1
TGCGCCAGCAGCTTGGGGCAGACCACAGATACGCAGTATTTT
CASSLGQTTDTQYF
>-|few|TRBJ1-1|TRBV9
TGTGCCAGCAGTGCAAGGGATTTCACTGAAGCTTTCTTT
CASSARDFTEAFF
>-|-|TRBJ2-5|TRBV29-1
TGCAGCGTTGCGGTTGAGGGAGAGACCCAGTACTTC
CSVAVEGETQYF
>-|few|TRBJ1-2|TRBV3-1
TGTGCCAGCAGAACTACTACAGATGGCTACACCTTC
CASRTTTDGYTF
>TRBD2|-|TRBJ2-7|TRBV7-8
TGTGCCAGCAGCACTCGACTAGCGGGAAGTACCTACGAGCAGTACTTC
CASSTRLAGSTYEQYF
>-|-|TRBJ1-2|TRBV24-1
TGTGCCACCAGGCCGTCCGAACTTCATGGCTACACCTTC
CATRPSELHGYTF
>-|-|TRBJ1-1|TRBV4-1
TGCGCCAGCAGGCCCTCAGTGAACACTGAAGCTTTCTTT
CASRPSVNTEAFF
>-|-|TRBJ2-2|TRBV2
TGTGCCTCCCACGGGGGTGCCGGGGAGCTGTTTTTT
CASHGGAGELFF
>-|-|TRBJ2-7|TRBV7-2
TGTGCCAGCAGCTTATGGCCCTACTCCTACGAGCAGTACTTC
CASSLWPYSYEQYF
>-|-|TRBJ1-4|TRBV7-2
TGTGCCAGCAGGGACGACCCAACTAATGAAAAACTGTTTTTT
CASRDDPTNEKLFF
>-|few|TRBJ2-5|TRBV5-1
TGCGCCAGCAGCTTGGGGAGCGAGAAAGAGACCCAGTACTTC
CASSLGSEKETQYF
>TRBD2|few|TRBJ2-5|TRBV4-1
TGCGCCAGCAGCCAAGATGCCCTTCAAGGCAGGACTAGCGCTCAAGAGACCCAGTACTTC
CASSQDALQGRTSAQETQYF
>-|-|TRBJ1-6|TRBV5-6
TGTGCCAGCAGCTACGGGTCTAGGAATTCACCCCTCCACTTT
CASSYGSRNSPLHF
>-|many|TRBJ2-7|TRBV6-1
TGTGCCAGCAGTGAATCGGGGGTCGAGCAGTACTTC
CASSESGVEQYF
>-|many|TRBJ1-2|TRBV15
TGTGCCACCAGCAGACATGGGACGGGGAACTATGGCTACACCTTC
CATSRHGTGNYGYTF
>-|-|TRBJ2-7|TRBV7-6
TGTGCCAGCAGCCTACCCGGCGGGCGGGACAGCTTCTACGAGCAGTACTTC
CASSLPGGRDSFYEQYF
>-|few|TRBJ2-3|TRBV5-1
TGCGCCAGCAGCTCCACCGGATCCCGGCTCACAGATACGCAGTATTTT
CASSSTGSRLTDTQYF
>TRBD2|-|TRBJ2-3|TRBV2
TGTGCCAGCAGTGATTTGACTAGCGGGTACACAGATACGCAGTATTTT
CASSDLTSGYTDTQYF
>-|many|TRBJ2-1|TRBV2
TGTGCCAGCAGTCAGTTTAGTGAGCAGTTCTTC
CASSQFSEQFF